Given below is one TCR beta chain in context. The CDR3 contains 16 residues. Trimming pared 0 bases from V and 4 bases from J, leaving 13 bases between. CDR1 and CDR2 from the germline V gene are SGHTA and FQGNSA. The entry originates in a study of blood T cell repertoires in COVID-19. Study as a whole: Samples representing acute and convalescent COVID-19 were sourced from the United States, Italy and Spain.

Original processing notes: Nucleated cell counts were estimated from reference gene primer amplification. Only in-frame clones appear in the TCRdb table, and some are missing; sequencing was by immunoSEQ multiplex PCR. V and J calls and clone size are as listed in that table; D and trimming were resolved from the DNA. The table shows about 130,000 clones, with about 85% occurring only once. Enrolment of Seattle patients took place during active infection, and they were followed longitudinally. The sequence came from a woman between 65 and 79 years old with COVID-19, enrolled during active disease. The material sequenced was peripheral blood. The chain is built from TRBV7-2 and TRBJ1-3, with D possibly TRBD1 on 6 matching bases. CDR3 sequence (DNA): TGTGCCAGCAGCTTAGCGCCAGCAGGGGCGGGAAACACCATATATTTT. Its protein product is CASSLAPAGAGNTIYF.